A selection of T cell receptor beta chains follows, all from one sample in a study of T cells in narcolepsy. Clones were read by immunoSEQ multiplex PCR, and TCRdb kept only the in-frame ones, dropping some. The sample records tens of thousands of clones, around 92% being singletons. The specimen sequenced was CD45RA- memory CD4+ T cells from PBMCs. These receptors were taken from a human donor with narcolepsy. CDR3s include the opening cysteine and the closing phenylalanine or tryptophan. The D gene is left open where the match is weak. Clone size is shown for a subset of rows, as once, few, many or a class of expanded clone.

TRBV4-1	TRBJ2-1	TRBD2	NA	TGCGCCAGCAGCCGAAAAACCGGACTAGCGGGAGGGCCGGGGGAGCAGTTCTTC	CASSRKTGLAGGPGEQFF
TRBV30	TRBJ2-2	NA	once	TGTGCCTGGAGTGACCCCGGGGAGCTGTTTTTT	CAWSDPGELFF
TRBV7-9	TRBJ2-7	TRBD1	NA	TGTGCCAGCAGCGCGCAGGGACAGGGCTACGAGCAGTACTTC	CASSAQGQGYEQYF
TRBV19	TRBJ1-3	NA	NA	TGTGCCAGTACCCCCAAAGGTTTTGCTGGAAACACCATATATTTT	CASTPKGFAGNTIYF
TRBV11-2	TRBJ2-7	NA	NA	TGTGCCAGCAGCTTAGATCCGGGGACCTACGAGCAGTACTTC	CASSLDPGTYEQYF
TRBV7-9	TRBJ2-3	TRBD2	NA	TGTGCCAGCAGCTTACCTAGCGGGAGCCGAGACAGTTGGACAGATACGCAGTATTTT	CASSLPSGSRDSWTDTQYF
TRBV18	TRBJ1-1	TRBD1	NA	TGTGCCAGCTCACCCCCCGGACAGGGGGGCACTGAAGCTTTCTTT	CASSPPGQGGTEAFF
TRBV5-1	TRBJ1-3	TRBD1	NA	TGCGCCAGCAGCTTGGATCGACAGGGGCTCCTCTCTGGAAACACCATATATTTT	CASSLDRQGLLSGNTIYF
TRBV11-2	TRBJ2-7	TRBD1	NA	TGTGCCAGCAGCTTACACAGGGGGCCGAGCTCCTACGAGCAGTACTTC	CASSLHRGPSSYEQYF
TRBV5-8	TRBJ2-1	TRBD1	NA	TGTGCCAGCAGCTTGTGGGGGACAGGTGGGTGGAATGAGCAGTTCTTC	CASSLWGTGGWNEQFF
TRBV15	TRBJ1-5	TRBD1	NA	TGTGCCACCAGCAGAGGGGACAGGGGGCTAGCTCAGCCCCAGCATTTT	CATSRGDRGLAQPQHF
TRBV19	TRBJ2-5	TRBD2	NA	TGTGCCAGTAGGGGAGCGGGAGGCTCCGAGACCCAGTACTTC	CASRGAGGSETQYF
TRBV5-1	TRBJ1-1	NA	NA	TGCGCCAGCAGAAGGGACACTGAAGCTTTCTTT	CASRRDTEAFF
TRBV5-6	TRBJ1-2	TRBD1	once	TGTGCCAGCAGGGCGACAGGGGCTGGTGGCTACACCTTC	CASRATGAGGYTF
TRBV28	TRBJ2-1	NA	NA	TGTGCCAGCATCCCCTCGTCGGGGAGGGGGCCCTACAATGAGCAGTTCTTC	CASIPSSGRGPYNEQFF
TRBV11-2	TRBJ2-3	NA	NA	TGTGCCAGCAGCCCCGTGGGAGATACGCAGTATTTT	CASSPVGDTQYF
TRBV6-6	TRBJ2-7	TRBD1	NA	TGTGCCAGCACCTTGGACAGGCAGATCTACGAGCAGTACTTC	CASTLDRQIYEQYF
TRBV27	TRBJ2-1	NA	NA	TGTGCCAGCAGTTTATCTACCCCACTAGTGAGCTCCTACAATGAGCAGTTCTTC	CASSLSTPLVSSYNEQFF
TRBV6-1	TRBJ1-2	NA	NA	TGTGCCAGCTCCACGGGCCAGAACTATGGCTACACCTTC	CASSTGQNYGYTF
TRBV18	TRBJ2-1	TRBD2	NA	TGTGCCAGCTCACCACAACGGACTAGCGGGAGCTCCTACAATGAGCAGTTCTTC	CASSPQRTSGSSYNEQFF
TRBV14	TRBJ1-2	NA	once	TGTGCCAGCAGCCAAGAATACAGTGGCTATGGCTACACCTTC	CASSQEYSGYGYTF
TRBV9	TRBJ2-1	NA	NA	TGTGCCAGCAGCGACGGGACTTCCATTTACAATGAGCAGTTCTTC	CASSDGTSIYNEQFF
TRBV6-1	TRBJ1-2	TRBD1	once	TGTGCCAGCAGTGAACGGACAGGGACGGGTGGCTATGGCTACACCTTC	CASSERTGTGGYGYTF
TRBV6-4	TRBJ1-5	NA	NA	TGTGCCAGCAGTACCCGCAGGGCCATTAGCAATCAGCCCCAGCATTTT	CASSTRRAISNQPQHF
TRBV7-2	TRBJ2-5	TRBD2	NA	TGTGCCAGCAGCCCGTCGTTACTAGCGAGCGGCGAGACCCAGTACTTC	CASSPSLLASGETQYF
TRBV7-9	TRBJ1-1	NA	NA	TGTGCCAGCAGCTTAACTCAGGGCGAGAACACTGAAGCTTTCTTT	CASSLTQGENTEAFF
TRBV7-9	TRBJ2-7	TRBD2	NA	TGTGCCAGCAGCCCTTCTGAGGGCGGGGGAGTCTCCTACGAGCAGTACTTC	CASSPSEGGGVSYEQYF
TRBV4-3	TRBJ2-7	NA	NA	TGCGCCAGCAGCCAAGGGGGGGACTACGAGCAGTACTTC	CASSQGGDYEQYF
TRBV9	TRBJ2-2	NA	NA	TGTGCCAGCAGCGTAGGAAGGAGGAACACCGGGGAGCTGTTTTTT	CASSVGRRNTGELFF
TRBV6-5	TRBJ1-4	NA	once	TGTGCCAGCAGTCGGACGGATGCAACTAATGAAAAACTGTTTTTT	CASSRTDATNEKLFF
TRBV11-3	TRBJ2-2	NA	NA	TGTGCCAGCAGCTTCGGGACAACGAACACCGGGGAGCTGTTTTTT	CASSFGTTNTGELFF
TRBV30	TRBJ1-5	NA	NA	TGTGCCTGGAGTGGGAAGGGGCTCTACAATCAGCCCCAGCATTTT	CAWSGKGLYNQPQHF
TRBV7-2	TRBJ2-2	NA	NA	TGTGCCAGCAGGATAACCGGGGAGCTGTTTTTT	CASRITGELFF
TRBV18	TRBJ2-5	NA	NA	TGTGCCAGCTCACCTCCTCCCTACCAAGAGACCCAGTACTTC	CASSPPPYQETQYF
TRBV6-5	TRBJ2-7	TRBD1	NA	TGTGCCAGCAGTTACGACAGGGACCGATACGAGCAGTACTTC	CASSYDRDRYEQYF
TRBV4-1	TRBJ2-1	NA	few	TGCGCCAGCAGTTACCACAATGAGCAGTTCTTC	CASSYHNEQFF
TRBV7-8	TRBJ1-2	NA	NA	TGTGCCAGCAGCTTACACGGGACTAACTATGGCTACACCTTC	CASSLHGTNYGYTF